A selection of T cell receptor beta chains follows, all from one sample in a study of spatial heterogeneity in lung cancer. TCRdb used MiXCR to reprocess the 5' RACE reads, holding one entry per CDR3 protein. The sample shows 30,000 to 50,000 distinct CDR3 sequences, approximately 5.5% of them seen only once. The sequencing used PBMCs, collected at surgery. Receptor source: a male donor with early-stage non-small cell lung cancer. The CDR3 runs from the conserved cysteine through the conserved F or W. Each record gives: CDR3 DNA, CDR3 protein, J gene, V gene, clone size, D gene. The D gene is left open where the match is weak. Size is omitted from some rows. Given values are once, few, many or a class for expanded clones.

CDR3 DNA: TGCGCCAGCAGCTTGGCTACAGGGGCTGGGGCAGATACGCAGTATTTT
CDR3 protein: CASSLATGAGADTQYF
J gene: TRBJ2-3
V gene: TRBV5-1
clone size: many
D gene: TRBD1

CDR3 DNA: TGCGCCAGCAGCTTGGAATCACCGAGTGTTCGTAACTATGGCTACACCTTC
CDR3 protein: CASSLESPSVRNYGYTF
J gene: TRBJ1-2
V gene: TRBV5-1
clone size: few
D gene: .

CDR3 DNA: TGTGCCAGCAGTACTCAGGGGATCTACGAGCAGTACTTC
CDR3 protein: CASSTQGIYEQYF
J gene: TRBJ2-7
V gene: TRBV3-1
clone size: few
D gene: .

CDR3 DNA: TGCAGTGCAAGGGGCAGCCCGGGGAGCACTGAAGCTTTCTTT
CDR3 protein: CSARGSPGSTEAFF
J gene: TRBJ1-1
V gene: TRBV20-1
clone size: many
D gene: .

CDR3 DNA: TGCCTTAGCGGGACTTACAATGAGCAGTTCTTC
CDR3 protein: CLSGTYNEQFF
J gene: TRBJ2-1
V gene: TRBV29-1
clone size: .
D gene: TRBD2

CDR3 DNA: TGCGCCAGCAGCCAGGGCCAAGCGGGGGCCAGGGGAAGCATTCAGTACTTC
CDR3 protein: CASSQGQAGARGSIQYF
J gene: TRBJ2-4
V gene: TRBV4-1
clone size: few
D gene: TRBD2

CDR3 DNA: TGTGCCAGCAGCTTAGGTCGGGACACCTACGAGCAGTACTTC
CDR3 protein: CASSLGRDTYEQYF
J gene: TRBJ2-7
V gene: TRBV7-9
clone size: .
D gene: .

CDR3 DNA: TGCGCCAGCAACTACGGGATTCAACGGGGGAACACTGAAGCTTTCTTT
CDR3 protein: CASNYGIQRGNTEAFF
J gene: TRBJ1-1
V gene: TRBV5-1
clone size: many
D gene: .

CDR3 DNA: TGTGCCAGCAGCTCAGGACAGGCGTCACCCCTCCACTTT
CDR3 protein: CASSSGQASPLHF
J gene: TRBJ1-6
V gene: TRBV13
clone size: few
D gene: TRBD1

CDR3 DNA: TGCGCCAGCAAAGCAGGGGTCGGGGCCAACGTCCTGACTTTC
CDR3 protein: CASKAGVGANVLTF
J gene: TRBJ2-6
V gene: TRBV10-2
clone size: .
D gene: .

CDR3 DNA: TGTGCCAGCAGCTTAGGAGCCTACTCCTACGAGCAGTACTTC
CDR3 protein: CASSLGAYSYEQYF
J gene: TRBJ2-7
V gene: TRBV7-6
clone size: few
D gene: .

CDR3 DNA: TGTGCCAGCAGCTTAGAACGGGGCAGGGAGGCAGATACGCAGTATTTT
CDR3 protein: CASSLERGREADTQYF
J gene: TRBJ2-3
V gene: TRBV7-8
clone size: many
D gene: .

CDR3 DNA: TGTGCCAGCAGGGACAGACTCTACGAGCAGTACTTC
CDR3 protein: CASRDRLYEQYF
J gene: TRBJ2-7
V gene: TRBV25-1
clone size: many
D gene: .

CDR3 DNA: TGTGCCAGCAGCGCGACTAGCGGGGGGATGGAGACCCAGTACTTC
CDR3 protein: CASSATSGGMETQYF
J gene: TRBJ2-5
V gene: TRBV2
clone size: .
D gene: TRBD2

CDR3 DNA: TGTGCCAGCAGCTTAGTCCTCCGCACAGATACGCAGTATTTT
CDR3 protein: CASSLVLRTDTQYF
J gene: TRBJ2-3
V gene: TRBV7-2
clone size: many
D gene: .

CDR3 DNA: TGTGCCTGGGCCGGGGGATCTGGAAACACCATATATTTT
CDR3 protein: CAWAGGSGNTIYF
J gene: TRBJ1-3
V gene: TRBV30
clone size: many
D gene: .

CDR3 DNA: TGCAGTGCCGGCGCGCCCATACTAGGGTATGAGCAGTACTTC
CDR3 protein: CSAGAPILGYEQYF
J gene: TRBJ2-7
V gene: TRBV20-1
clone size: few
D gene: .

CDR3 DNA: TGCAGTGCTAGAGACCCCTCACAGGGGCAACCCTACGAGCAGTACTTC
CDR3 protein: CSARDPSQGQPYEQYF
J gene: TRBJ2-7
V gene: TRBV20-1
clone size: many
D gene: TRBD1

CDR3 DNA: TGTGCCAGTAGTATTGACCCCACCGGGGAGCTGTTTTTT
CDR3 protein: CASSIDPTGELFF
J gene: TRBJ2-2
V gene: TRBV19
clone size: many
D gene: .

CDR3 DNA: TGTGCCAGCAGCTTAGATCGGGGCGGGAGGGGAGATACGCAGTATTTT
CDR3 protein: CASSLDRGGRGDTQYF
J gene: TRBJ2-3
V gene: TRBV11-2
clone size: many
D gene: TRBD2